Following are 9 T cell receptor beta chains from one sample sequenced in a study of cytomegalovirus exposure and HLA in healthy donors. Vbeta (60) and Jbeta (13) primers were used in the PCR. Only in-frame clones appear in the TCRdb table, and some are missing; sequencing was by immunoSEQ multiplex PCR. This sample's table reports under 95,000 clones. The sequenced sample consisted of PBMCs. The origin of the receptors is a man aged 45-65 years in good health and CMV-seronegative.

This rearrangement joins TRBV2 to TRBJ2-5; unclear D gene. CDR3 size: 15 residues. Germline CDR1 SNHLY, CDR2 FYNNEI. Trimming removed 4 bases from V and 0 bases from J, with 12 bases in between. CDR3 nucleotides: TGTGCCAGCAGTGGCCCTGGGCCCTACCAAGAGACCCAGTACTTC. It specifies CASSGPGPYQETQYF.

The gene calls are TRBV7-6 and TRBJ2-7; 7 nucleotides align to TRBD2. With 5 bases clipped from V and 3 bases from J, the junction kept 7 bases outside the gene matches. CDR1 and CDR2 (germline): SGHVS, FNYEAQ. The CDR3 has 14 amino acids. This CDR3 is CASSQPGGVYEQYF. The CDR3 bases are TGTGCCAGCAGCCAACCGGGGGGTGTCTACGAGCAGTACTTC.

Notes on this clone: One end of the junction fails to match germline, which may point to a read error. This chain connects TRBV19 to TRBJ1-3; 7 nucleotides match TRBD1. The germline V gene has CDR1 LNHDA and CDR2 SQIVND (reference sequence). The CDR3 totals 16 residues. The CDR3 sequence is CASSLIGGTVGSTIYF. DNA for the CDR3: TGTGCCAGTAGCCTCATAGGTGGGACAGTCGGAAGCACCATATATTTT.

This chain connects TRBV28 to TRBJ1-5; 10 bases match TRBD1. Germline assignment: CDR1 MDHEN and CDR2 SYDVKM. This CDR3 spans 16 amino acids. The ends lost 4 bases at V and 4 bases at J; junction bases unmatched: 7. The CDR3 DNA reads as TGTGCCAGCAGTTCCTGGGACAGGGGCCTGAATCAGCCCCAGCATTTT. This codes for CASSSWDRGLNQPQHF.

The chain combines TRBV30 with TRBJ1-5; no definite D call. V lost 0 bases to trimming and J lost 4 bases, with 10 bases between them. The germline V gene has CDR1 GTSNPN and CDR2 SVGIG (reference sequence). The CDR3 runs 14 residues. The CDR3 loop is CAWSVSFGNQPQHF. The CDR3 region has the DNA TGTGCCTGGAGTGTATCGTTCGGGAATCAGCCCCAGCATTTT.

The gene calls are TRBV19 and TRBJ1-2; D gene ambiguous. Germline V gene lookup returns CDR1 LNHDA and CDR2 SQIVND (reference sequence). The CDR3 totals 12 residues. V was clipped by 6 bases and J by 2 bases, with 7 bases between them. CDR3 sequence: CASRDGNYGYTF. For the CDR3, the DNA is TGTGCCAGTAGAGACGGGAACTATGGCTACACCTTC.

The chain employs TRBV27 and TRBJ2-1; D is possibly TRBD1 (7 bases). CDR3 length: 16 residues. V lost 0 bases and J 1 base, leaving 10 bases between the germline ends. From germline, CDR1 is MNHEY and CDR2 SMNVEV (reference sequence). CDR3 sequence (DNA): TGTGCCAGCAGTTTATCGTCAGGGGGGTCCTACAATGAGCAGTTCTTC. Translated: CASSLSSGGSYNEQFF.

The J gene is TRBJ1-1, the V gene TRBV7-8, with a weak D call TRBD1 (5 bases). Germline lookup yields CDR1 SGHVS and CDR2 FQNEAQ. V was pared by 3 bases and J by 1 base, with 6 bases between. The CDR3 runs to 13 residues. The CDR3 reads CASSFQGNTEAFF. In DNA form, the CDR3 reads TGTGCCAGCAGCTTCCAGGGGAACACTGAAGCTTTCTTT.

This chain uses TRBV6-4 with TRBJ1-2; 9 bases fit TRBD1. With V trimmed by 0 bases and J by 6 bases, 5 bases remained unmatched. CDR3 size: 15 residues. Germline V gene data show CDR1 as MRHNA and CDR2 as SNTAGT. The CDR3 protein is CASSDSRTGANGYTF. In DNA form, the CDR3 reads TGTGCCAGCAGTGACTCTAGGACAGGGGCGAATGGCTACACCTTC.